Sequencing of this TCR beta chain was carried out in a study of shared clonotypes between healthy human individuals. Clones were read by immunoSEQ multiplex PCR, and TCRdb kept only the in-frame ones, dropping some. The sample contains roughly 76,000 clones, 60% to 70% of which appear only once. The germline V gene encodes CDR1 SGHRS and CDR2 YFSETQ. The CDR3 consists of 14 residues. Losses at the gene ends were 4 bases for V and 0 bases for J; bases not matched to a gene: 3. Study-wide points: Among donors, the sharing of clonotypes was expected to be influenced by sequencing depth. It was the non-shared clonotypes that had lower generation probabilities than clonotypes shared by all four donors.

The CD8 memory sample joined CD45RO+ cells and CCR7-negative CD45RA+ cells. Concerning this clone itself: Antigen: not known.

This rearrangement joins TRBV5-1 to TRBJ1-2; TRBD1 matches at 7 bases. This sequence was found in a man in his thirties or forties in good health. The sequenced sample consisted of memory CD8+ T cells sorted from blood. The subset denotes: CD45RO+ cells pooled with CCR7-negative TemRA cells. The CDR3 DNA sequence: TGCGCCAGCAGCGTAGACAGGGCTAACTATGGCTACACCTTC. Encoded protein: CASSVDRANYGYTF.